What follows are 15 T cell receptor beta chains derived from one specimen sequenced in a study of technical replicates of blood from several donors. The repertoire was sequenced with immunoSEQ multiplex PCR; TCRdb's copy has only in-frame clones and lacks some. The data contain more than 75,000 clones, 93% of them singletons. Source material: T cells isolated from PBMCs. The source is a human donor in good health.

This clone showed up just a few times. The chain recombines TRBV5-1 with TRBJ2-6; D gene uncertain. V shed 4 bases and J shed 1 base, with 12 bases lying between them. CDR3 length: 16 amino acids. Per the germline V gene, CDR1 is SGHRS and CDR2 is YFSETQ. CDR3 nucleotide sequence: TGCGCCAGCAGCCAGTCTGTATCATCTGGGGCCAACGTCCTGACTTTC. This sequence encodes CASSQSVSSGANVLTF.

The chain is built from TRBV7-8 and TRBJ2-1; D may be TRBD1 (6 bases). The germline CDR1 and CDR2 sequences are SGHVS and FQNEAQ. The CDR3 is 16 residues long. Trimming removed 5 bases from V and 1 base from J, with 15 bases in between. Here the CDR3 reads CASSPSRGSSYNEQFF. CDR3 nucleotides: TGTGCCAGCAGCCCATCCAGGGGTTCATCCTACAATGAGCAGTTCTTC.

The rearrangement links TRBV27 to TRBJ2-7; 9 nucleotides match TRBD2. Germline V gene sequence: CDR1 MNHEY, CDR2 SMNVEV (reference sequence). The V segment lost 2 bases and the J segment 4 bases; nucleotides outside the gene matches: 6. The CDR3 totals 15 residues. For the CDR3, the DNA is TGTGCCAGCAGTTTAGCGTCTAGCGGGATTTACGAGCAGTACTTC. This encodes CASSLASSGIYEQYF.

The chain has TRBV6-5 and TRBJ1-2, with TRBD1 matching 7 bases. Unmatched junction bases numbered 2, after V lost 0 bases and J lost 4 bases. The V gene's germline CDR1 is MNHEY and CDR2 SVGAGI. This CDR3 contains 14 residues. The CDR3 bases are TGTGCCAGCAGTTACTCGGGACAGTTCTATGGCTACACCTTC. It translates to CASSYSGQFYGYTF.

This chain uses TRBV2 with TRBJ2-7, with 9 bases identical to TRBD2. Unmatched junction bases numbered 12, after V lost 6 bases and J lost 6 bases. This CDR3 is 15 amino acids long. Looked up from germline, CDR1 is SNHLY and CDR2 is FYNNEI. CDR3 protein: CASRGLGGRAIEQYF. The DNA of the CDR3 is TGTGCCAGCAGAGGACTGGGCGGGAGGGCCATCGAGCAGTACTTC. The variable domain in full, with the rest retrieved from reference TRBV2 and TRBJ2-7, is EPEVTQTPSHQVTQMGQEVILRCVPISNHLYFYWYRQILGQKVEFLVSFYNNEISEKSEIFDDQFSVERPDGSNFTLKIRSTKLEDSAMYFCASRGLGGRAIEQYFGPGTRLTVT.

The chain joins TRBV11-2 to TRBJ2-3; possible D gene TRBD1, 5 bases. V lost 5 bases, J lost 5 bases, and 14 bases lay in between. The CDR3 is made up of 14 amino acids. Germline-derived CDR1 and CDR2 are SGHAT and FQNNGV. The CDR3 coding sequence is TGTGCCAGCAGCAGCCCGGCAGGGATAGATACGCAGTATTTT. This gives the protein CASSSPAGIDTQYF.

The rearrangement uses TRBV6-5 and TRBJ2-7, with D perhaps TRBD2 (6 bases). This CDR3 comprises 13 residues. Germline loops: CDR1 MNHEY, CDR2 SVGAGI. The ends were cut back, 7 bases at V and 4 bases at J, with 14 bases in the middle. CDR3 nucleotide sequence: TGTGCCAGCACCTCAGGGAGGTTTTACGAGCAGTACTTC. This encodes CASTSGRFYEQYF.

The J gene is TRBJ2-7, the V gene TRBV10-3; TRBD1 might be the D (5 bases). The germline gives CDR1 ENHRY, CDR2 SYGVKD. Trimming shortened V by 3 bases and J by 3 bases, and 6 bases separated the two germline ends. The CDR3 length is 12 residues. The CDR3 DNA reads as TGTGCCATCAGTGAAGACAGCTACGAGCAGTACTTC. Amino acids: CAISEDSYEQYF.

V usage is TRBV5-1 and J usage is TRBJ2-3; 7 positions match TRBD2. Germline V lookup: CDR1 SGHRS, CDR2 YFSETQ. The V and J ends lost 0 bases and 4 bases, in that order; junction bases with no gene match: 14. The CDR3 extends over 18 amino acids. CDR3 amino acids: CASSLGGIQGGIPDTQYF. CDR3 DNA sequence: TGCGCCAGCAGCTTGGGTGGGATCCAGGGAGGGATCCCAGATACGCAGTATTTT.

The CDR3 DNA is TGTGCCAGCAGCATGCCGGGACAGGGGATGACCGGGGAGCTGTTTTTT. This translates into CASSMPGQGMTGELFF. The gene calls are TRBV5-8 and TRBJ2-2; 10 nucleotides match TRBD1. J was trimmed by 5 bases and V by 4 bases; bases with no gene match: 8. Germline values: CDR1 SGHTS, CDR2 YDEGEE. The CDR3 is made up of 16 amino acids.

In this sample, this clone turned up a few times. The V and J genes are TRBV2 and TRBJ2-4; weak D call: TRBD2 (6 bases). The germline V gene encodes CDR1 SNHLY and CDR2 FYNNEI. V was cut by 5 bases and J by 0 bases, with 14 bases left in between. This CDR3 has 16 residues. The CDR3 bases are TGTGCCAGCAGTAGTAGCGGAGGACTAGCCAAAAACATTCAGTACTTC. It codes for CASSSSGGLAKNIQYF.

V gene TRBV19 combines with J gene TRBJ1-5; D is unresolved. Trimming took off 2 bases at V and 7 bases at J, with 12 bases between the two ends. The CDR3 is 14 amino acids. Germline V CDR1 and CDR2: LNHDA, SQIVND (reference sequence). The CDR3 reads CASSISNGGQPQHF. The CDR3 DNA sequence: TGTGCCAGTAGTATAAGCAACGGAGGCCAGCCCCAGCATTTT.

This chain connects TRBV2 to TRBJ1-3; D unclear. V dropped 2 bases and J dropped 0 bases, with 11 bases sitting between them. Germline V gene lookup returns CDR1 SNHLY and CDR2 FYNNEI. The CDR3 spans 16 residues. The CDR3 coding sequence is TGTGCCAGCAGTGAATTGCAGGAAGTCTCTGGAAACACCATATATTTT. Protein sequence: CASSELQEVSGNTIYF.

This clone came up once. The V gene is TRBV19, the J gene TRBJ1-2; the match to TRBD1 covers 7 bases. This CDR3 is built from 15 residues. V dropped 7 bases and J dropped 2; count of bases not matched to a gene: 10. Germline CDR1 LNHDA, CDR2 SQIVND (reference sequence). The CDR3 DNA sequence: TGTGCCAGTACCCTGACAGGGCCCTTAAACTATGGCTACACCTTC. This encodes CASTLTGPLNYGYTF.

V and J are TRBV10-1 and TRBJ1-2, with D possibly matching TRBD1 (5 bases). Germline-derived CDR1 and CDR2 are WNHNN and SYGVQD (reference sequence). Trimming cost V 8 bases and J 8 bases, with 15 bases left between them. The CDR3 extends over 12 amino acids. This CDR3 reads CASGGGLGGYTF. The CDR3 DNA sequence: TGCGCCAGCGGCGGGGGGTTGGGAGGCTACACCTTC.